This T cell receptor beta chain is from a study of CD8+ T cells in alopecia areata. On the study more broadly: Treatment with tofacitinib (6 to 18 months) was followed by 6 months off drug. The study, taken as a whole, reports: An increase in clonality over normal scalp was evident in lesional scalp, especially alopecia totalis/universalis. Scalp specimens additionally yield sequences from normal skin's resident alphabeta T cells. A large proportion of expanded lesional clones were detected persisting in scalp and blood during tofacitinib.

Germline V lookup: CDR1 MNHNY, CDR2 SVGAGI (reference sequence). The germline V and J ends were trimmed by 8 bases and 3 bases, with 16 bases remaining between them. The CDR3 totals 15 residues. The treatment was: oral pan-JAK inhibitor, 5-10 mg twice daily. Sample share makes this clone medium-sized. What it recognizes is unknown. Extraction and reverse transcription of RNA yielded cDNA as the sequencing template. The method was immunoSEQ multiplex PCR; TCRdb's version includes in-frame clones alone and lacks a portion of them. The sample yields about 120,000 clones, over 60% seen once. This receptor was obtained from a human donor with alopecia areata. This chain uses TRBV6-6 with TRBJ2-2, with a weak D call TRBD2 (5 bases). This specimen consisted of CD4+ T cells sorted from blood, obtained at week 4, from a patient treated with tofacitinib. This CDR3 is CASASREKDTGELFF. In DNA, the CDR3 is TGTGCCAGCGCCTCCCGGGAAAAGGACACCGGGGAGCTGTTTTTT.